These 16 T cell receptor beta chains were sequenced from one sample in a study of blood T cell repertoires in COVID-19. The assay was immunoSEQ multiplex PCR, and TCRdb's table has in-frame clones only and misses some. The sample holds approximately 200,000 clones, more than 65% seen once. Source material: PBMCs or T cells enriched from blood (not recorded which). The receptor set was obtained from a man aged 40-50 years who had recovered from COVID-19.

The J gene is TRBJ1-2, the V gene TRBV7-9; 7 bases map to TRBD1. The J segment lost 3 bases and the V segment lost 1 base, leaving 5 bases of the junction unmatched. Germline-derived CDR1 and CDR2 are SEHNR and FQNEAQ (reference sequence). The CDR3 totals 15 residues. CDR3 bases: TGTGCCAGCAGCTTAGGTCGAGGGACAGACTATGGCTACACCTTC. This codes for CASSLGRGTDYGYTF.

The rearrangement uses TRBV28 and TRBJ1-5; perhaps TRBD1 as D (6 bases). Per germline, CDR1 MDHEN and CDR2 SYDVKM. The CDR3 loop spans 13 amino acids. Trimming removed 2 bases from V and 6 bases from J, with 8 bases in between. In DNA, the CDR3 is TGTGCCAGCAGTTTAACAGGGTTTCAGCCCCAGCATTTT. Encoded protein: CASSLTGFQPQHF.

The rearrangement uses TRBV5-4 and TRBJ1-2, with TRBD1 matching over 9 bases. Germline CDR1 is SGHNT and CDR2 is YYREEE (reference sequence). V lost 4 bases and J lost 8; bases outside the gene matches: 18. This CDR3 is 17 amino acids long. CDR3 sequence: CASSPGTGLSRWRGYTF. CDR3 DNA sequence: TGTGCCAGCAGCCCTGGGACAGGGTTATCGCGGTGGAGAGGCTACACCTTC.

This chain uses TRBV24-1 with TRBJ2-5; 11 nucleotides agree with TRBD2. Germline CDR1 reads KGHDR; CDR2 reads SFDVKD. Unmatched junction bases numbered 6, after V lost 3 bases and J lost 4 bases. The CDR3 is 16 amino acids. CDR3 bases: TGTGCCACCAGTGATCCCCCCCTAGCGGGGGGAGAGACCCAGTACTTC. It translates to CATSDPPLAGGETQYF.

V and J are TRBV5-1 and TRBJ1-3; the D is unclear. V was shortened by 0 bases and J by 2 bases, with 9 bases between the two germline ends. Germline lookup yields CDR1 SGHRS and CDR2 YFSETQ. The CDR3 is 15 residues long. CDR3 coding DNA: TGCGCCAGCAGCTTGGGTCCCCCGGCTGGAAACACCATATATTTT. Translated: CASSLGPPAGNTIYF.

Comment on this clone: The junction does not match germline at one end; this may be a read error. J is TRBJ1-2 and V is TRBV6-1, with unresolved D. The CDR3 sequence is 17 residues long. CDR1 is MNHNS and CDR2 is SASEGT in the germline V gene. The CDR3, as DNA: TGTGCCAGCAGTGAGAGGCCAATTACCAACACTAACTATGGTTACACCTTC. Amino acid sequence: CASSERPITNTNYGYTF.

This chain joins TRBV7-6 and TRBJ2-3, with 8 bases fitting TRBD2. The ends lost 0 bases at V and 0 bases at J; junction bases unmatched: 5. The germline CDR1 and CDR2 sequences are SGHVS and FNYEAQ. There are 17 residues in the CDR3. The CDR3 nucleotides are TGTGCCAGCAGCTTAGCATACGGCGGGGGGAGCACAGATACGCAGTATTTT. It is translated as CASSLAYGGGSTDTQYF.

The chain combines TRBV5-1 with TRBJ2-1; 9 bases fit TRBD2. V was clipped by 7 bases and J by 14 bases; unmatched bases: 10. There are 12 residues in the CDR3. The germline V gene has CDR1 SGHRS and CDR2 YFSETQ. CDR3 nucleotide sequence: TGCGCCAGCGGCCTTACTTCTAGCGGGGAGTTCTTC. Its translation is CASGLTSSGEFF.

This sequence joins TRBV23-1 and TRBJ1-1, with 9 bases matching TRBD1. TRBV23-1 is known as an ORF, though its function is uncertain. V gave up 2 bases and J gave up 2 bases; unmatched junction bases: 21. The CDR3 covers 21 residues. The CDR3 region is CASSQRKTGQGKSMQNTEAFF. CDR3 nucleotide sequence: TGCGCCAGCAGTCAACGCAAAACGGGACAGGGTAAAAGTATGCAAAACACTGAAGCTTTCTTT.

The chain combines TRBV27 with TRBJ1-2, with D maybe TRBD1 (5 bases). With 9 bases removed from V and 6 bases from J, the gap between germline ends came to 17 bases. The CDR3 is 13 amino acids. Germline V gene sequence: CDR1 MNHEY, CDR2 SMNVEV (reference sequence). CDR3 DNA: TGTGCCAGTGGGGCCGGGGGGATCGATGGCTACACCTTC. It translates to CASGAGGIDGYTF.

V usage is TRBV7-9 and J usage is TRBJ1-6; 9 nucleotides line up with TRBD1. Per the germline V gene, CDR1 is SEHNR and CDR2 is FQNEAQ (reference sequence). The CDR3 is 17 amino acids. V lost 5 bases to trimming and J lost 9 bases; unmatched junction nucleotides: 14. CDR3 protein: CASSPARGTGIRSPLHF. The CDR3 region has the DNA TGTGCCAGCAGCCCGGCGCGTGGGACAGGGATCCGTTCACCCCTCCACTTT. Full variable domain (missing parts from reference TRBV7-9 and TRBJ1-6): DTGVSQNPRHKITKRGQNVTFRCDPISEHNRLYWYRQTLGQGPEFLTYFQNEAQLEKSRLLSDRFSAERPKGSFSTLEIQRTEQGDSAMYLCASSPARGTGIRSPLHFGNGTRLTVT.

The chain employs TRBV18 and TRBJ2-5; 7 nucleotides agree with TRBD1. Germline V CDR1 and CDR2: KGHSH, LQKENI. The trim removed 6 bases at V and 5 bases at J, leaving 9 bases unmatched. This CDR3 is built from 14 residues. CDR3 sequence: CASSPKGTVETQYF. For the CDR3, the DNA is TGTGCCAGCTCGCCGAAAGGGACAGTGGAGACCCAGTACTTC.

Remarks on this clone: In the same sample, other DNA sequences code for this CDR3. The chain combines TRBV5-1 with TRBJ1-1, with D unresolved. In germline, CDR1 is SGHRS, CDR2 YFSETQ. Trimming left V 0 bases short and J 3 bases short, with 9 bases between. This CDR3 is built from 14 residues. CDR3 amino acids: CASSLATGDTEAFF. CDR3 bases: TGCGCCAGCAGCTTGGCGACGGGAGACACTGAAGCTTTCTTT.

V is TRBV25-1 and J is TRBJ1-5; no clear D gene. Germline V gene sequence: CDR1 MGHDK, CDR2 SYGVNS. The V gene lost 3 bases and the J gene lost 0 bases, with 9 bases spanning the gap. The CDR3 is made up of 15 amino acids. The CDR3 nucleotides are TGTGCCAGCAGTGATGTTGGCAGTAGCAATCAGCCCCAGCATTTT. It codes for CASSDVGSSNQPQHF. The full variable domain, in which reference TRBV25-1 and TRBJ1-5 provide the parts outside the CDR3, is EADIYQTPRYLVIGTGKKITLECSQTMGHDKMYWYQQDPGMELHLIHYSYGVNSTEKGDLSSESTVSRIRTEHFPLTLESARPSHTSQYLCASSDVGSSNQPQHFGDGTRLSIL.

This clone was seen a handful of times. The genes are TRBV10-1 and TRBJ1-2; possible D gene TRBD1, 6 bases. There are 13 residues in the CDR3. Trimming took off 3 bases at V and 6 bases at J, with 11 bases between the two ends. Germline-derived CDR1 and CDR2 are WNHNN and SYGVQD (reference sequence). The CDR3 region is CASSDWDNHGYTF. In nucleotides, the CDR3 is TGCGCCAGCAGTGATTGGGACAACCATGGCTACACCTTC.

This chain connects TRBV27 to TRBJ1-2; 7 bases map to TRBD1. This CDR3 comprises 14 residues. Germline trimming cut 8 bases from V and 2 bases from J; bases unmatched to any gene: 8. Germline assignment: CDR1 MNHEY and CDR2 SMNVEV (reference sequence). The CDR3 DNA sequence: TGTGCCAGCCGCCGGACAGGCCTAAACTATGGCTACACCTTC. Translating it yields CASRRTGLNYGYTF.